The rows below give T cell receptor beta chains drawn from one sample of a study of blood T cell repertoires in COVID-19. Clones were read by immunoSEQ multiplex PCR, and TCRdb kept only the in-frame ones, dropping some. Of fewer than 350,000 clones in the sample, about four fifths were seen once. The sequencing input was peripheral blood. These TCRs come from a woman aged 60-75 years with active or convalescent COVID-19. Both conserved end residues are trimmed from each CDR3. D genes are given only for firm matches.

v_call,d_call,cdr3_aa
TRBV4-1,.,ASSQDSLGQTYGYT
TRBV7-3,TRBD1,ASSFDRDSTDTQY
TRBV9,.,ASSVTLGGYEQY
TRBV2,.,ASSGGTQWYGYT
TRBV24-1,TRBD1,ATSALGQGTGELF
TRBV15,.,ATSRDARGMEAF
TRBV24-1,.,ASEGGALNVAKNIQY
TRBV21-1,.,ASSIHRGTCSGNTIY
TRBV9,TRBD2,ASSVESGGRSETQY
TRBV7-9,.,ASSSAVVSEAF
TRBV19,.,ASSTETGRTDTGELF
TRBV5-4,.,ASSLGRNTEAF
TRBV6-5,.,ASSSPGGMNTEAF
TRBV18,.,ASSPRMAGRNTEAF
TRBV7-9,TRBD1,ASSKGTVLNYGYT
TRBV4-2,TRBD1,ASSQSDRDYGYT
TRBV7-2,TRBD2,ASSSMSSGGKVDTQY
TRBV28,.,ATRIGRMNTEAF
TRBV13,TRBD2,ASSLAGGSYEQY
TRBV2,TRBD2,ASSGPSGVTGELF
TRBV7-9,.,ASSLDTHQETQY
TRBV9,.,ASSPTTGDSYYEQY
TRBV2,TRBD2,ASSSIAGGLETQY
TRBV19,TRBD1,ASSAPGQGRHQPQH
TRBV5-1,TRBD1,ASSWGTGENTGELF
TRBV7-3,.,ASSSRGGDTEAF
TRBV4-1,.,ASSGGRNTGELF
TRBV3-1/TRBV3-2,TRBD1,ASRTGTGNYGYT
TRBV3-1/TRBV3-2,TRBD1,ASSHAGTGRNSPLH
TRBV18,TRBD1,ASSPHVTGVNQPQH
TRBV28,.,ASSLPFNYGYT
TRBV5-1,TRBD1,ASSLEGAQGHGYT
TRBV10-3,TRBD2,AIRPEASGGADEQF
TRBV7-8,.,ASSLTTGTNEKLF
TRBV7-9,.,ASSLDGGSSYEQY
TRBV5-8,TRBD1,ASSGTVYEQY
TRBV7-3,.,ASSFSRGTDTQY
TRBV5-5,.,ASSLEPGIYGYT
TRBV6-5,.,ASSRRADEEAF
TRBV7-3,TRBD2,ASNPSGGPQETQY
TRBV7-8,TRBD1,ASSLRVLGQGVGYGYT
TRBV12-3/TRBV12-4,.,ASNIDQGLKLF
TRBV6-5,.,ASSSPRPGMETQY
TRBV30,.,AGVGRGSNYGYT
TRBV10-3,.,AISPSMGAEEKLF